This T cell receptor (beta chain) was sequenced in a study of blood T cell repertoires in COVID-19. Study in general: From the United States, Italy and Spain came samples of acute and convalescent COVID-19.

There are 14 residues in the CDR3. Germline V CDR1 and CDR2: SGHTA, FQGTGA. The V and J ends lost 7 bases and 0 bases respectively, with 9 bases between them. In the original processing: Cell counts per sample came from amplifying reference gene primers. Profiling relied on immunoSEQ multiplex PCR, and the TCRdb table lists in-frame clones only, not all of them. Clone size and the V and J calls come from that table; the DNA yielded D and trimming. The sample lists roughly 130,000 clones, roughly 84% occurring once. Adults between about 18 and 95 years of age took part from 20 to 25 US areas. The receptor was isolated from a woman aged 25 to 45 who had recovered from COVID-19. Specimen: PBMCs or T cells enriched from blood (not recorded which). This rearrangement joins TRBV7-3 to TRBJ2-2; D uncertain. CDR3 nucleotides: TGTGCCAGCATATGCCGAGCGAACACCGGGGAGCTGTTTTTT. It encodes CASICRANTGELFF.